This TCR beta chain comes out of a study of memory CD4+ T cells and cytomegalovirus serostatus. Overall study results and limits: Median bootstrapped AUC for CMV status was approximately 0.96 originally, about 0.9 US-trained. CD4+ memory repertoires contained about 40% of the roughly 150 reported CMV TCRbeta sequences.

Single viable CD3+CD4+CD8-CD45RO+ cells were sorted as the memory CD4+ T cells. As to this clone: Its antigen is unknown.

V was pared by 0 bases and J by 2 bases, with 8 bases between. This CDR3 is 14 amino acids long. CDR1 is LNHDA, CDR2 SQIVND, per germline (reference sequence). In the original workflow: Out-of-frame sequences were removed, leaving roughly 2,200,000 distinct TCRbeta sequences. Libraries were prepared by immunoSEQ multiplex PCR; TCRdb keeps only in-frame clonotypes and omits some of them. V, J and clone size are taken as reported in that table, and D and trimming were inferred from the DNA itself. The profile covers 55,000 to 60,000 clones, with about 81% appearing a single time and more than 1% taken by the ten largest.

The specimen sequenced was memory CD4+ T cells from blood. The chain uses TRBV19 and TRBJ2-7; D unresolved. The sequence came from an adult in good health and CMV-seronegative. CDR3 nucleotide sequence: TGTGCCAGTAGTATAGATGGCAGAACCTACGAGCAGTACTTC. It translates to CASSIDGRTYEQYF.